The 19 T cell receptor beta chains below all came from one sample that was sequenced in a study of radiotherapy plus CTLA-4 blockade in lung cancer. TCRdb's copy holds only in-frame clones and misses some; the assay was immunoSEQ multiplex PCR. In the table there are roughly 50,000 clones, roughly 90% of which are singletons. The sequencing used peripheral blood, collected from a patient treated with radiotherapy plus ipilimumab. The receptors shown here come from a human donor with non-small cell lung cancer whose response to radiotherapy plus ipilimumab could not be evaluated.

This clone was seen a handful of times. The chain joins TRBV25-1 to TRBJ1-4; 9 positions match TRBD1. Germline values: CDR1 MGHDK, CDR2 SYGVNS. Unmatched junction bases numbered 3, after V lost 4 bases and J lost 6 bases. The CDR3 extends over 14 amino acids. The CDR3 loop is CASSGGQGDEKLFF. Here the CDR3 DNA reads TGTGCCAGCAGTGGGGGACAGGGCGATGAAAAACTGTTTTTT.

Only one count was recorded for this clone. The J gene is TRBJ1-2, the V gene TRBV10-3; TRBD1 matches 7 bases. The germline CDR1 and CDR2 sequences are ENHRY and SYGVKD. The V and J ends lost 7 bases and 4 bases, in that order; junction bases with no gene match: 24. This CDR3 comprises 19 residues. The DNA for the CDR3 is TGTGCCATCACCTCGGGAGGGACCCCCACGGGTAAGGGGGCCTATGGCTACACCTTC. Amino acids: CAITSGGTPTGKGAYGYTF.

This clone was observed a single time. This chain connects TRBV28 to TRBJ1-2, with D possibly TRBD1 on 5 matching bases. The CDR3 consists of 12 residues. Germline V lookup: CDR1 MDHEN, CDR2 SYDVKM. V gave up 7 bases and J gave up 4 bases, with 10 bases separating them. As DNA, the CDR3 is TGTGCCAGCACTGCAGGGTCCTATGGCTACACCTTC. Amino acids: CASTAGSYGYTF.

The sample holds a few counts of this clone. The CDR3 region has the DNA TGTGCCAGCAGTTTCTGGACAGGCCTTGTCCCGGAGCTGTTTTTT. This codes for CASSFWTGLVPELFF. V gene TRBV27 combines with J gene TRBJ2-2; 7 bases match TRBD1. Per the germline V gene, CDR1 is MNHEY and CDR2 is SMNVEV (reference sequence). CDR3 length: 15 amino acids. V dropped 3 bases and J dropped 10; count of bases not matched to a gene: 11.

The CDR3 nucleotides are TGTGCCAGCAGCTTATTGGGCTCTTCGAGTGGCTACACCTTC. It specifies CASSLLGSSSGYTF. The V and J genes are TRBV7-7 and TRBJ1-2; no clear D. CDR1 and CDR2 from the germline V gene are SSHAT and FNYEAQ (reference sequence). The CDR3 sequence is 14 residues long. V gave up 2 bases and J gave up 7 bases, with 14 bases separating them.

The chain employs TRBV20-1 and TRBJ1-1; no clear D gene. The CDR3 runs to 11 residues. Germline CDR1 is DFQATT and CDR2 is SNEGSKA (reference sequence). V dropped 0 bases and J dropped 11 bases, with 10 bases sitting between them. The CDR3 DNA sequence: TGCAGTGCTAGAGAGGGCCCATGGGCTTTCTTT. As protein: CSAREGPWAFF.

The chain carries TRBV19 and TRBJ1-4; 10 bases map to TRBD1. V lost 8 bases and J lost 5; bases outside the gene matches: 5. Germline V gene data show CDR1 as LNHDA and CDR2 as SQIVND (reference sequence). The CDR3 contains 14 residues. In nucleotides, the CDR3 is TGTGCCAGTCGCGGGGGACAGGGGAATGAAAAACTGTTTTTT. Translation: CASRGGQGNEKLFF.

This CDR3 reads CASRVGGSYGYTF. As DNA, the CDR3 is TGTGCCAGCAGGGTAGGGGGAAGCTATGGCTACACCTTC. The rearrangement uses TRBV6-1 and TRBJ1-2, with a possible D match to TRBD1 (6 bases). Trimming cost V 6 bases and J 4 bases, with 12 bases left between them. Germline CDR1 is MNHNS and CDR2 is SASEGT. The CDR3 is 13 residues long.

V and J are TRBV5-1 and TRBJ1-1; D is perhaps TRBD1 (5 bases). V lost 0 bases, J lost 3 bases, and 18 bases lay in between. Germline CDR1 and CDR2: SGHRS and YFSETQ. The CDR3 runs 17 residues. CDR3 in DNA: TGCGCCAGCAGCTTGGTCTCGGGGGGGGGAATGGACACTGAAGCTTTCTTT. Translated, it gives CASSLVSGGGMDTEAFF. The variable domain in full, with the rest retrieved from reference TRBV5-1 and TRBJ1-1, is KAGVTQTPRYLIKTRGQQVTLSCSPISGHRSVSWYQQTPGQGLQFLFEYFSETQRNKGNFPGRFSGRQFSNSRSEMNVSTLELGDSALYLCASSLVSGGGMDTEAFFGQGTRLTVV.

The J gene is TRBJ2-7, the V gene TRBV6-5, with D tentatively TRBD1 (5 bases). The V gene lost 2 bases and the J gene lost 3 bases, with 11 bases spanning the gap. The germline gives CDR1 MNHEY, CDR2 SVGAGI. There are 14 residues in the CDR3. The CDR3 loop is CASSYGAGYYEQYF. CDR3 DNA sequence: TGTGCCAGCAGTTACGGGGCAGGGTACTACGAGCAGTACTTC.

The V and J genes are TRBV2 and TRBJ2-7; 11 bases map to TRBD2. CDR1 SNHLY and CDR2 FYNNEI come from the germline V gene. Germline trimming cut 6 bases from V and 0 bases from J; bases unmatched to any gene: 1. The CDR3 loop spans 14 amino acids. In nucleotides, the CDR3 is TGTGCCAGCAGCGGGACTAGCGGCTCCTACGAGCAGTACTTC. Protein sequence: CASSGTSGSYEQYF.

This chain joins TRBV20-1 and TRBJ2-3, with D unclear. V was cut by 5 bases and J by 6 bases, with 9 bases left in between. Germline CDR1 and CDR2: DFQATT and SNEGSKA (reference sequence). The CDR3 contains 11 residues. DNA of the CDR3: TGCAGTGCTTCCCCCGGGGATACGCAGTATTTT. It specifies CSASPGDTQYF.

The CDR3 protein is CASSYSGSVPSTDTQYF. DNA of the CDR3: TGTGCCAGTAGTTACAGCGGGAGCGTTCCTAGCACAGATACGCAGTATTTT. V gene TRBV19 combines with J gene TRBJ2-3; 8 positions match TRBD2. The V gene's germline CDR1 is LNHDA and CDR2 SQIVND (reference sequence). The CDR3 loop spans 17 amino acids. The trim removed 5 bases at V and 0 bases at J, leaving 10 bases unmatched. Full variable domain (rest looked up from reference TRBV19 and TRBJ2-3): DGGITQSPKYLFRKEGQNVTLSCEQNLNHDAMYWYRQDPGQGLRLIYYSQIVNDFQKGDIAEGYSVSREKKESFPLTVTSAQKNPTAFYLCASSYSGSVPSTDTQYFGPGTRLTVL.

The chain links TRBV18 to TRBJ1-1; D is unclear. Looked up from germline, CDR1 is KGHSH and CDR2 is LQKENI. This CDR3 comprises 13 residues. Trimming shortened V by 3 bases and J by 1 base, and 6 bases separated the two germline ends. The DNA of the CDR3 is TGTGCCAGCTCACCTCAGAAGAACACTGAAGCTTTCTTT. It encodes CASSPQKNTEAFF. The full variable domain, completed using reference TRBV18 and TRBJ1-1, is NAGVMQNPRHLVRRRGQEARLRCSPMKGHSHVYWYRQLPEEGLKFMVYLQKENIIDESGMPKERFSAEFPKEGPSILRIQQVVRGDSAAYFCASSPQKNTEAFFGQGTRLTVV.

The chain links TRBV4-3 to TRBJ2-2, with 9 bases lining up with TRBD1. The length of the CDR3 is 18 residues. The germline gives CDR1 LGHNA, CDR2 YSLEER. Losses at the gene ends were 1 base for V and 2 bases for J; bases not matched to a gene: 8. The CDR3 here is CASSQVGTGRINTGELFF. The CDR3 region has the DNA TGCGCCAGCAGCCAAGTCGGGACAGGGAGGATCAACACCGGGGAGCTGTTTTTT.

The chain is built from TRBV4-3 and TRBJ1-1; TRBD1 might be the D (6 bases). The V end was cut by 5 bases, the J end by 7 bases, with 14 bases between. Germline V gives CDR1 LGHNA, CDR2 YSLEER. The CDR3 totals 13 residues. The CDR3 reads CASSFRGWDEAFF. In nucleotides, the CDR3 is TGCGCCAGCAGCTTCAGGGGTTGGGATGAAGCTTTCTTT.

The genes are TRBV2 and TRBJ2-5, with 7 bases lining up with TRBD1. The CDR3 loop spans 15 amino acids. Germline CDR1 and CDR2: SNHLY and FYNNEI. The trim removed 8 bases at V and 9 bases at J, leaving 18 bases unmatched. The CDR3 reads CASQAQGTAPLAQYF. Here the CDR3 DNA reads TGTGCCAGCCAAGCTCAGGGGACAGCTCCCCTGGCCCAGTACTTC.

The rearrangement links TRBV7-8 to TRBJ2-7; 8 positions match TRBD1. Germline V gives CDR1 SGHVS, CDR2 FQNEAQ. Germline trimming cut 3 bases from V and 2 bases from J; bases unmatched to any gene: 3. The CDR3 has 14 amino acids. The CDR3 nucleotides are TGTGCCAGCAGCTTGGGGACAGGAGCCTACGAGCAGTACTTC. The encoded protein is CASSLGTGAYEQYF.

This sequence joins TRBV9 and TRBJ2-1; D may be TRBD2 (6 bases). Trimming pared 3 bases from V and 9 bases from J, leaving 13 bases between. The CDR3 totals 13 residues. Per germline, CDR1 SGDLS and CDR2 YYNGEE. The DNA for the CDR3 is TGTGCCAGCAGCGCGCGACTAGTCAGTGAGCAGTTCTTC. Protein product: CASSARLVSEQFF.